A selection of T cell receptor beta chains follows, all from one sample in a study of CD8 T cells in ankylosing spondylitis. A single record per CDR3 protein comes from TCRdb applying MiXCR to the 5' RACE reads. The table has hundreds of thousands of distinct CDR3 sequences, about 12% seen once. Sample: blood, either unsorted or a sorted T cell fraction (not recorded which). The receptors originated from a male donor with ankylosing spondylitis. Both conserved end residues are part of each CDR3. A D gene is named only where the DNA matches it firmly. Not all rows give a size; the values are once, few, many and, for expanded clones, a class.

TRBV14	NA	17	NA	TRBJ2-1	CASSYKAEGGIGNEQFF	TGTGCCAGCAGCTACAAGGCGGAGGGGGGTATTGGAAATGAGCAGTTCTTC
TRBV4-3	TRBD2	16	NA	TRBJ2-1	CASSRGLAGPYNEQFF	TGCGCCAGCAGCCGCGGACTAGCGGGGCCCTACAATGAGCAGTTCTTC
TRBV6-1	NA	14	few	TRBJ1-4	CASNFQSRDEKLFF	TGTGCCAGCAACTTTCAATCGAGGGATGAAAAACTGTTTTTT
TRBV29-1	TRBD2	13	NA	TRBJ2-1	CSVGGLLYNEQFF	TGCAGCGTTGGGGGACTACTTTACAATGAGCAGTTCTTC
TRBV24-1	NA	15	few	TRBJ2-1	CATSDLRVSYNEQFF	TGTGCCACCAGTGATTTGCGGGTATCCTACAATGAGCAGTTCTTC
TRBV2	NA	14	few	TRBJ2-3	CASSPSSREDTQYF	TGTGCCAGCAGCCCGTCGTCCCGGGAGGATACGCAGTATTTT
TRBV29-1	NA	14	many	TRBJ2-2	CSVGSRKNTGELFF	TGCAGCGTTGGTAGCCGCAAAAACACCGGGGAGCTGTTTTTT
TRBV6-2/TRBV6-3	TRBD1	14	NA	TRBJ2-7	CANKGGWRSYEQYF	TGTGCCAACAAAGGGGGCTGGAGGTCCTACGAGCAGTACTTC
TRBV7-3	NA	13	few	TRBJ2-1	CASSFIGGGEQFF	TGTGCCAGCAGCTTTATAGGAGGGGGTGAGCAGTTCTTC
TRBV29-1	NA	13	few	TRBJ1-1	CSAARVLSTEAFF	TGCAGCGCAGCCAGGGTTTTGAGCACTGAAGCTTTCTTT
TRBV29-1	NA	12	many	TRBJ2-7	CSVETSSYEQYF	TGCAGCGTTGAAACTTCTTCCTACGAGCAGTACTTC
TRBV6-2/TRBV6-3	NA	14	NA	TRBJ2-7	CASSYSIPAYEQYF	TGTGCCAGCAGTTACTCGATTCCAGCCTACGAGCAGTACTTC
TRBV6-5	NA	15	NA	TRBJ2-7	CASSYFGTPSYEQYF	TGTGCCAGCAGTTACTTCGGGACACCATCCTACGAGCAGTACTTC
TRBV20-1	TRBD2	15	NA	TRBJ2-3	CSARHSGRAGDTQYF	TGCAGTGCTAGACATAGCGGGAGGGCCGGAGATACGCAGTATTTT
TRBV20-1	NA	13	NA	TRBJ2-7	CSASPGAFYEQYF	TGCAGTGCTAGCCCAGGGGCGTTTTACGAGCAGTACTTC
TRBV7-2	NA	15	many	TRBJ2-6	CASSPQGSGANVLTF	TGTGCCAGCAGCCCCCAAGGTTCTGGGGCCAACGTCCTGACTTTC
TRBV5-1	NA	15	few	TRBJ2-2	CASSYSDTNTGELFF	TGCGCCAGCAGCTACTCGGACACAAACACCGGGGAGCTGTTTTTT
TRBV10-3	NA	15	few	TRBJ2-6	CAISETGLGANVLTF	TGTGCCATCAGTGAGACAGGGCTAGGGGCCAACGTCCTGACTTTC
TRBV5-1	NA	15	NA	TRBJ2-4	CASSLASGSGNIQYF	TGCGCCAGCAGCTTGGCTTCAGGGTCGGGGAACATTCAGTACTTC
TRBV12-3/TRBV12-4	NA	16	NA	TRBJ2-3	CASSAGQQIGTDTQYF	TGTGCCAGCAGTGCGGGCCAACAGATAGGCACAGATACGCAGTATTTT
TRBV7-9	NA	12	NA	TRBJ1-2	CATSSGRFGYTF	TGTGCCACCAGCTCGGGACGGTTTGGCTACACCTTC
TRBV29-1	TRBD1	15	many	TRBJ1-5	CSVGTGDHSNQPQHF	TGCAGCGTGGGGACAGGGGACCATAGCAATCAGCCCCAGCATTTT
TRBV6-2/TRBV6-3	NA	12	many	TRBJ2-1	CASSYRDDEQFF	TGTGCCAGCAGTTATCGGGACGATGAGCAGTTCTTC
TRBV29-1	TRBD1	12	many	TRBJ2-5	CSVGGQRETQYF	TGCAGCGTTGGGGGACAGCGGGAGACCCAGTACTTC
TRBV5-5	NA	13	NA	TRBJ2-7	CASSLGGASEQYF	TGTGCCAGCAGCTTGGGGGGGGCCAGCGAGCAGTACTTC
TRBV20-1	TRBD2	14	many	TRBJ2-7	CSAYRLAGGDEQYF	TGCAGTGCCTACAGACTAGCGGGAGGAGACGAGCAGTACTTC
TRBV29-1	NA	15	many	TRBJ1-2	CSVGPLKFDNYGYTF	TGCAGCGTTGGCCCCCTTAAGTTTGATAACTATGGCTACACCTTC
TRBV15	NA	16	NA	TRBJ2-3	CATSRGRGPFTDTQYF	TGTGCCACCAGCAGAGGCCGGGGACCTTTCACAGATACGCAGTATTTT
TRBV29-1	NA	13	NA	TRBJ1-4	CSVERGANEKLFF	TGCAGCGTTGAAAGGGGGGCTAATGAAAAACTGTTTTTT
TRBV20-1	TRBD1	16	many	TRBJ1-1	CSARDRRTGGNTEAFF	TGCAGTGCTAGAGATCGCAGGACAGGGGGGAACACTGAAGCTTTCTTT
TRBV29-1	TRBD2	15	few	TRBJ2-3	CSACGGRAGPDTQYF	TGCAGCGCCTGTGGCGGGAGGGCTGGGCCAGATACGCAGTATTTT
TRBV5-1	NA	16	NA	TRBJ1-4	CASSSGLKGSYEKLFF	TGCGCCAGCAGCTCGGGCCTGAAGGGGAGTTATGAAAAACTGTTTTTT
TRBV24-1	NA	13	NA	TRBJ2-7	CATSDLLGNEQYF	TGTGCCACCAGTGATTTGCTGGGGAACGAGCAGTACTTC
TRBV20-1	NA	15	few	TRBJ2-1	CSASGRATLYNEQFF	TGCAGTGCTAGTGGGCGGGCGACCTTATACAATGAGCAGTTCTTC
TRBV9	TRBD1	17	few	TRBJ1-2	CASSQTAGTGGNYGYTF	TGTGCCAGCAGCCAGACCGCCGGGACAGGCGGCAACTATGGCTACACCTTC
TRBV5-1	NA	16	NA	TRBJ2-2	CASSLGAQALTGELFF	TGCGCCAGCAGCTTGGGTGCCCAAGCCCTCACCGGGGAGCTGTTTTTT
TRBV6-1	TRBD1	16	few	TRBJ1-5	CASSPGQGWGNQPQHF	TGTGCCAGCAGCCCGGGACAGGGTTGGGGCAATCAGCCCCAGCATTTT
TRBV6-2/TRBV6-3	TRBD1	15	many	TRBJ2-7	CASRTDRGNSYEQYF	TGTGCCAGCAGGACGGACAGGGGGAACTCCTACGAGCAGTACTTC